The text below deals with one TCR beta chain. The sample is drawn from a study of shared clonotypes between healthy human individuals. About the research overall: Donors consisted of two women and three men between 18 and 49.

Per the authors' pipeline: As immunoSEQ supplied junction-only sequences (without quality scores), filtering differed. Some clones are missing from TCRdb's copy, which holds only in-frame ones; the method was immunoSEQ multiplex PCR. The D gene and trimming were derived from the DNA, and the V and J assignments and clone size from that table. This sample has roughly 2.4 million clones, with approximately 96% found just once. The CDR3 consists of 15 residues. The germline V and J ends were trimmed by 5 bases and 5 bases, with 18 bases remaining between them. CDR1 and CDR2 (germline): SGHVS, FNYEAQ. The sample taken for sequencing was naive CD4+ T cells sorted from blood. The subset denotes: CD45RA+ positively selected. This TCR derives from a man younger than 35 in good health. This chain joins TRBV7-6 and TRBJ1-1, with D unclear. The CDR3 here is CASSPSGVVGTEAFF. Written as DNA, the CDR3 is TGTGCCAGCAGCCCCAGTGGTGTTGTAGGAACTGAAGCTTTCTTT.